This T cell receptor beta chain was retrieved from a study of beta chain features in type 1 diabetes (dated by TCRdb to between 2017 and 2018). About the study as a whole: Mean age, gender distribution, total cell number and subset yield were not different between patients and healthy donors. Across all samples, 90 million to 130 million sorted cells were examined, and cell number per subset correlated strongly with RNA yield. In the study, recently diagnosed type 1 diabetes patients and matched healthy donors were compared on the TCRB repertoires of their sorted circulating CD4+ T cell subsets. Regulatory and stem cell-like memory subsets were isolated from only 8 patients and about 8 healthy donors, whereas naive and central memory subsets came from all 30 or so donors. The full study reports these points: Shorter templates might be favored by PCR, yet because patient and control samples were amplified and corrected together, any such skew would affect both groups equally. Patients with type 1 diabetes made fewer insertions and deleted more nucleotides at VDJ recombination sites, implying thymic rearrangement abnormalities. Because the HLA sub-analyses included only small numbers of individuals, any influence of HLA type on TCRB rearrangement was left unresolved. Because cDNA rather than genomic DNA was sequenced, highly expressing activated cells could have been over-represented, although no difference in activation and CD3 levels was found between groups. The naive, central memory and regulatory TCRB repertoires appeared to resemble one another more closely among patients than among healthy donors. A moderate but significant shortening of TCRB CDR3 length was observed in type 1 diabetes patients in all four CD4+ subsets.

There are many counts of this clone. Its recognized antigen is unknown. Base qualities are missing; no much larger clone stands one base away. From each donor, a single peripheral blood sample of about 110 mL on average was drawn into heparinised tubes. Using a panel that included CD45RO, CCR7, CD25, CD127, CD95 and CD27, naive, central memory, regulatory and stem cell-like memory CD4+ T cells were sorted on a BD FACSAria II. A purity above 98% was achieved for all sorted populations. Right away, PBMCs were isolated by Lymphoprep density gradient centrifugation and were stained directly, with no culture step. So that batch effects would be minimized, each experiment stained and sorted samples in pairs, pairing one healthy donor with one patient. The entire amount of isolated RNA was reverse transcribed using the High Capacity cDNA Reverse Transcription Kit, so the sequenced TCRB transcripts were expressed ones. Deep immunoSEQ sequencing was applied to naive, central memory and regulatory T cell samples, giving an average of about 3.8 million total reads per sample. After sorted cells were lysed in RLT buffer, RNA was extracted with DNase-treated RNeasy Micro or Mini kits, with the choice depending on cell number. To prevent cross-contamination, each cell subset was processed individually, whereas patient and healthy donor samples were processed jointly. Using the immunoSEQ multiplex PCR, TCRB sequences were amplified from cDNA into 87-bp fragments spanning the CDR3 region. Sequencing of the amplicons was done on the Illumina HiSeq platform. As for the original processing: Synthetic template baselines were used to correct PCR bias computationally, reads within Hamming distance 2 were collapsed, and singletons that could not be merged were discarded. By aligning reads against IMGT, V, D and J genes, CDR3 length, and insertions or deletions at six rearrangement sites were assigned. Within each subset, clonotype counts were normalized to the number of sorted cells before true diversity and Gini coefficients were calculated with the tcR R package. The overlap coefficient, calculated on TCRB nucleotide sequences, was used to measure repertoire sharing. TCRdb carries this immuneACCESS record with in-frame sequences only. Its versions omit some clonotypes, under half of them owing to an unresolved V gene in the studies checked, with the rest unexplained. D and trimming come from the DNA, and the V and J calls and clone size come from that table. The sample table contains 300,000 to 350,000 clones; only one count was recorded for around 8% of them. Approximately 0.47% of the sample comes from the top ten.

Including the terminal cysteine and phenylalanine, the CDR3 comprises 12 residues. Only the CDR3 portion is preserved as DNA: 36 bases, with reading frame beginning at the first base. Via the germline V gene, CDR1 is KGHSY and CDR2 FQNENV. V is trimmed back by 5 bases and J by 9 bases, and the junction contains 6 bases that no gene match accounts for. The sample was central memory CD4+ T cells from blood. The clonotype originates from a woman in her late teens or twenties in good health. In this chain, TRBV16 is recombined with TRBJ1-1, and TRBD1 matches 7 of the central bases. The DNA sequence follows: TGTGCCAGCAGCGTAGGACAGGCGAAAGCTTTCTTT. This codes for CASSVGQAKAFF.